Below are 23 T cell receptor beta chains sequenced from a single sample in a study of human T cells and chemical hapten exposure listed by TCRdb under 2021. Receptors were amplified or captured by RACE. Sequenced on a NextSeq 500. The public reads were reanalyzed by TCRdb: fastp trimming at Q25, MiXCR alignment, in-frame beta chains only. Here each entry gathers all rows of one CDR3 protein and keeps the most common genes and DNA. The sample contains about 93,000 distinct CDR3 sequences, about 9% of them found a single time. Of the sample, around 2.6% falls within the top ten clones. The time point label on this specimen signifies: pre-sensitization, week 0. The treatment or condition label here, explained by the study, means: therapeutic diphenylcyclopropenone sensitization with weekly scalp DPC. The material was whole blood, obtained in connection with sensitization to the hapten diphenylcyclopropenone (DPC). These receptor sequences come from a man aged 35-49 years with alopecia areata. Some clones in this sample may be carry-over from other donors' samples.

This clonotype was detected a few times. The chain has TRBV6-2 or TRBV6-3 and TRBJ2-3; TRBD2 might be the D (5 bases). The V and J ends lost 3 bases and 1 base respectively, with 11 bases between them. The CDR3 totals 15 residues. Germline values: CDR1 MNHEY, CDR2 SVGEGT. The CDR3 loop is CASSYWRSGTDTQYF. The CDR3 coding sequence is TGTGCCAGCAGTTATTGGAGGTCGGGCACAGATACGCAGTATTTT.

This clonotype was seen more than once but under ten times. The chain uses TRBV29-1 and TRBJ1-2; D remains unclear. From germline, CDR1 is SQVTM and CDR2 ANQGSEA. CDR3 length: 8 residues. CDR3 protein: CSDDRYTF. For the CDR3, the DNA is TGCAGTGACGACCGCTACACCTTC.

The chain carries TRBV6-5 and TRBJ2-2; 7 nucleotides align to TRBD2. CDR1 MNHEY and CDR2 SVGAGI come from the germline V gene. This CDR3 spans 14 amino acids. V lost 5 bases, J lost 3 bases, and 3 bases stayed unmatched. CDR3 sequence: CASSEGLYTGELFF. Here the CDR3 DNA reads TGTGCCAGCAGTGAGGGACTATACACCGGGGAGCTGTTTTTT.

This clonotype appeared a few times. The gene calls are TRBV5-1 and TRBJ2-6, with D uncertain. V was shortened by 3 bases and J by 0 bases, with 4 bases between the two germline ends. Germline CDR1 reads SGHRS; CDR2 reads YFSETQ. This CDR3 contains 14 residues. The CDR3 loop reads CASSSNSGANVLTF. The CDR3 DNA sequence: TGCGCCAGCAGCTCCAACTCTGGGGCCAACGTCCTGACTTTC.

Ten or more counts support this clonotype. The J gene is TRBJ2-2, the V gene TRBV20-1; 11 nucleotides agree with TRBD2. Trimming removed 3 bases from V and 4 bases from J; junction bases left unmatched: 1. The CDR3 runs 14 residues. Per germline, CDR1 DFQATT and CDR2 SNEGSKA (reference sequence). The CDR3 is CSARLAGGTGELFF. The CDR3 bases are TGCAGTGCTAGGCTAGCGGGGGGCACCGGGGAGCTGTTTTTT.

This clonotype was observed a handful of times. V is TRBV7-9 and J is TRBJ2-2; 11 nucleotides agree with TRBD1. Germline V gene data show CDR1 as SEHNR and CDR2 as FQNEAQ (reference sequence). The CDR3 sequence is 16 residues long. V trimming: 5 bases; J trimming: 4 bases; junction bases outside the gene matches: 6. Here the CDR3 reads CASSPLGQGATGELFF. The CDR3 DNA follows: TGTGCCAGCAGCCCTCTTGGACAGGGGGCCACCGGGGAGCTGTTTTTT.

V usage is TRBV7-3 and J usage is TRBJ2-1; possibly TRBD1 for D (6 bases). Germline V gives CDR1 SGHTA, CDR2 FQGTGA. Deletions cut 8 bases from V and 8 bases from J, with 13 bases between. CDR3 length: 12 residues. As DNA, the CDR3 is TGTGCCAGCGGTCTAGCAGGGGATGAGCAGTTCTTC. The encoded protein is CASGLAGDEQFF.

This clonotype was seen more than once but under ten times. CDR3 bases: TGCAGCGTTGAATTGGAGAGCTCCTACAATGAGCAGTTCTTC. This sequence encodes CSVELESSYNEQFF. The chain couples TRBV29-1 to TRBJ2-1; the D is unclear. The V and J ends lost 2 bases and 0 bases respectively, with 8 bases between them. This CDR3 comprises 14 residues. Germline assignment: CDR1 SQVTM and CDR2 ANQGSEA.

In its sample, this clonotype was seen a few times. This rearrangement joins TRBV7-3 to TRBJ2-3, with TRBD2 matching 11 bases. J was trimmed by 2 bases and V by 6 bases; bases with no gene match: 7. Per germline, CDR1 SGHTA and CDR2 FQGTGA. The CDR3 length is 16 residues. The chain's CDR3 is CASSTGTSGFTDTQYF. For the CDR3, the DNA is TGTGCCAGCAGTACCGGGACTAGCGGCTTCACAGATACGCAGTATTTT.

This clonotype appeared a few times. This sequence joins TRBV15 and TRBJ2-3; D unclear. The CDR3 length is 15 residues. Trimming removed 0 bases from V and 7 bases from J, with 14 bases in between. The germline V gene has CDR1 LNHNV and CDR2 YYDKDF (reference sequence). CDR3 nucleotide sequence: TGTGCCACCAGCAGAGATACTCAGGCTACACATACGCAGTATTTT. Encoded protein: CATSRDTQATHTQYF. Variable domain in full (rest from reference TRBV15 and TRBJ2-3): DAMVIQNPRYQVTQFGKPVTLSCSQTLNHNVMYWYQQKSSQAPKLLFHYYDKDFNNEADTPDNFQSRRPNTSFCFLDIRSPGLGDTAMYLCATSRDTQATHTQYFGPGTRLTVL.

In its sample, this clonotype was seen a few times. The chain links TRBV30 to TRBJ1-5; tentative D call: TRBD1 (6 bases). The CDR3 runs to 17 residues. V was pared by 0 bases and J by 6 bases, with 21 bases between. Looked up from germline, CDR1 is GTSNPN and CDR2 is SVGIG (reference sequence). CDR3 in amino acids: CAWSVIGSGTFVQPQHF. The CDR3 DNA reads TGTGCCTGGAGTGTAATCGGTTCTGGGACATTCGTTCAGCCCCAGCATTTT.

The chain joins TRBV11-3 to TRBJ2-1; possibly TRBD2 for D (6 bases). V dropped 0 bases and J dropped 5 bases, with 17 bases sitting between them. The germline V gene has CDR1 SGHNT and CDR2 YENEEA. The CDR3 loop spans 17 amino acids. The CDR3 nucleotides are TGTGCCAGCAGCTTAGATTTCGGAGCGGGTCGAAACAATGAGCAGTTCTTC. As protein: CASSLDFGAGRNNEQFF.

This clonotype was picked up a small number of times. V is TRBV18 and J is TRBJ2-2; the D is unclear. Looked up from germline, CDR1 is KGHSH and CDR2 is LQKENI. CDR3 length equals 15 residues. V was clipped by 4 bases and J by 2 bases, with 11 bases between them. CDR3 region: CASSRIESNTGELFF. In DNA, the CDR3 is TGTGCCAGCTCACGGATTGAGAGCAACACCGGGGAGCTGTTTTTT.

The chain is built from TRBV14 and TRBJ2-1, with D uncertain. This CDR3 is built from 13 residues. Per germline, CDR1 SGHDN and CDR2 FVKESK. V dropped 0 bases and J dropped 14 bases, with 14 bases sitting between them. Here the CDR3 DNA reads TGTGCCAGCAGCCAAGACCCACGACCCGTCAAGTTCTTC. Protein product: CASSQDPRPVKFF.

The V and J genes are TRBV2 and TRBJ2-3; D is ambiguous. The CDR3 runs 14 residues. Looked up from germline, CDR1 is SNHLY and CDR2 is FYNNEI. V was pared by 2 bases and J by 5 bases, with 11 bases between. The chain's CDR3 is CASSERGHGDTQYF. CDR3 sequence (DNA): TGTGCCAGCAGTGAACGTGGGCACGGAGATACGCAGTATTTT.

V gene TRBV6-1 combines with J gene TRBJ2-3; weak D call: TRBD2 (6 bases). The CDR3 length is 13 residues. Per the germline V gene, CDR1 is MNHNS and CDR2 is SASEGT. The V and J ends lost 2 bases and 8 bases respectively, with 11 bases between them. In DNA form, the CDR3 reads TGTGCCAGCAGTGAACTTGAGGGAGGTACGCAGTATTTT. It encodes CASSELEGGTQYF.

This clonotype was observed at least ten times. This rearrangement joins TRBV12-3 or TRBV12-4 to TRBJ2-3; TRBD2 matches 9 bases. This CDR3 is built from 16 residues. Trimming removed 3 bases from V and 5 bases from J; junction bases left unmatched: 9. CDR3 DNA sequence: TGTGCCAGCAGTTTGGTGGTTAGCGGGAGCGGAGATACGCAGTATTTT. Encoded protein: CASSLVVSGSGDTQYF.

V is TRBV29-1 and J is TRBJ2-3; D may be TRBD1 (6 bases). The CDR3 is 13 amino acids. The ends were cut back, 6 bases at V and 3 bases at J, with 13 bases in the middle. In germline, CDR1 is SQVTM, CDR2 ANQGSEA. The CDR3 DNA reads TGCAGCGTACCCTGGACAGCGACAGATACGCAGTATTTT. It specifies CSVPWTATDTQYF.

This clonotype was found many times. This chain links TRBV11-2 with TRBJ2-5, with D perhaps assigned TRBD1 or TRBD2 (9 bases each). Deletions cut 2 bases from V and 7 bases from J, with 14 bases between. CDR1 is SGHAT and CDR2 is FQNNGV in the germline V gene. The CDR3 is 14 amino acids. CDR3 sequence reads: CASSLLAGQGTQYF. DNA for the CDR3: TGTGCCAGCAGCTTACTAGCGGGACAGGGGACCCAGTACTTC.

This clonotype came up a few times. The CDR3 is CASRPMAGGNTGELFF. Here the CDR3 DNA reads TGTGCCAGCAGGCCAATGGCGGGAGGGAACACCGGGGAGCTGTTTTTT. This chain joins TRBV5-4 and TRBJ2-2; TRBD2 matches at 8 bases. Germline assignment: CDR1 SGHNT and CDR2 YYREEE (reference sequence). Trimming at V came to 5 bases and at J to 1 base, leaving 7 bases not matched to a gene. CDR3 size: 16 residues.

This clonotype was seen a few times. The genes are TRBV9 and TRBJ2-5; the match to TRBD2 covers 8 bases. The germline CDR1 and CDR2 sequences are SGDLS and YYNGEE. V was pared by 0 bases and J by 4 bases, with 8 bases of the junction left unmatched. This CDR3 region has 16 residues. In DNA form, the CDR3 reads TGTGCCAGCAGCGTAGATTCCGGGGGGGGTCTAGAGACCCAGTACTTC. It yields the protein CASSVDSGGGLETQYF.

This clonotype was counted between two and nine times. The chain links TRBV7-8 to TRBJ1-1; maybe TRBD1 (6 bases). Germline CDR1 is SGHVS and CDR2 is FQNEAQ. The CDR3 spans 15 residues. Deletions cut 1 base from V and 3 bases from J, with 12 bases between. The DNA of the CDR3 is TGTGCCAGCAGCTTAGTAGCGGGGGGCTACACTGAAGCTTTCTTT. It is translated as CASSLVAGGYTEAFF.

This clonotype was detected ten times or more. CDR3 sequence (DNA): TGTGCCAGCAGTTACTCCCCAGGACCCCCAATTGAGTACTTC. Translating gives CASSYSPGPPIEYF. The V and J genes are TRBV6-2 or TRBV6-3 and TRBJ2-4; D is ambiguous. CDR1 is MNHEY, CDR2 SVGEGT, per germline. CDR3 size: 14 residues. V lost 0 bases and J 14 bases, leaving 17 bases between the germline ends.